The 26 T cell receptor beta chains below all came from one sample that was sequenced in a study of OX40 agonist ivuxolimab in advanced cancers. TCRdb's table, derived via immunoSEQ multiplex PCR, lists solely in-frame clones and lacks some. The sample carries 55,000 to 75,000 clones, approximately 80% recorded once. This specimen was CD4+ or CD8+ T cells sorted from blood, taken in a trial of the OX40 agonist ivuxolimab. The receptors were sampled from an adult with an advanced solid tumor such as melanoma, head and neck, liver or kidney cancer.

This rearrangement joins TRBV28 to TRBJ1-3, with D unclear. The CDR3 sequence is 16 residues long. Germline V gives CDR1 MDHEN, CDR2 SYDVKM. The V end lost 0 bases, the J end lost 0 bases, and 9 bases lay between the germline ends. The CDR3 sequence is CASSLWAQSSGNTIYF. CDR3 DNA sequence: TGTGCCAGCAGTTTATGGGCTCAGAGCTCTGGAAACACCATATATTTT. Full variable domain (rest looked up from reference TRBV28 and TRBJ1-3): DVKVTQSSRYLVKRTGEKVFLECVQDMDHENMFWYRQDPGLGLRLIYFSYDVKMKEKGDIPEGYSVSREKKERFSLILESASTNQTSMYLCASSLWAQSSGNTIYFGEGSWLTVV.

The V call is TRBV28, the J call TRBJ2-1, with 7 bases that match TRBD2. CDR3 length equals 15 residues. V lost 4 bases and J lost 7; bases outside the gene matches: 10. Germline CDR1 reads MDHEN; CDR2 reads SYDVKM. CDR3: CASSSTGGRKNEQFF. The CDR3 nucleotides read TGTGCCAGCAGTTCGACGGGGGGTAGGAAGAATGAGCAGTTCTTC.

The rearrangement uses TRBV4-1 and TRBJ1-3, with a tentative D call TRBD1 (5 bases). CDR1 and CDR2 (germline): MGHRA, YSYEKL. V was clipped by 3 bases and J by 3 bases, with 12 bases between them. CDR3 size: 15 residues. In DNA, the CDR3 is TGCGCCAGCAGCCAGAGGGACCTAATTGGAAACACCATATATTTT. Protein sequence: CASSQRDLIGNTIYF.

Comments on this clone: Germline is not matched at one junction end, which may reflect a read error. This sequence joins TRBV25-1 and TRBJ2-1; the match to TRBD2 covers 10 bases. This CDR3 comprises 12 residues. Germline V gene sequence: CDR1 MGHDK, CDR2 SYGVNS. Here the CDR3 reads CASTSGINEQFF. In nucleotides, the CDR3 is TGTGCAAGCACTAGCGGGATCAATGAGCAGTTCTTC.

The DNA of the CDR3 is TGTGCCATCAGTGAGTCGACCCTCGGAAGGGAGCAGTACTTC. It codes for CAISESTLGREQYF. The chain links TRBV10-3 to TRBJ2-5; tentatively, D is TRBD2 (5 bases). This CDR3 is 14 amino acids long. CDR1 and CDR2 from the germline V gene are ENHRY and SYGVKD. V was pared by 0 bases and J by 11 bases, with 16 bases between.

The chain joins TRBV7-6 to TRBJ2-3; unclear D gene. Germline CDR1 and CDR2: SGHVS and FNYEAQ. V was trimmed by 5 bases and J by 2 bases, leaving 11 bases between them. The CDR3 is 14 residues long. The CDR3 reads CASSTGPLTDTQYF. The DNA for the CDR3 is TGTGCCAGCAGCACCGGGCCCCTCACAGATACGCAGTATTTT.

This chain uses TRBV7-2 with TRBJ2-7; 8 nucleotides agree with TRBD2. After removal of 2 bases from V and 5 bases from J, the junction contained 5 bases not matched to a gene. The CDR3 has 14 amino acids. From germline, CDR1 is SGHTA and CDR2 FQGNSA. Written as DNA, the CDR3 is TGTGCCAGCAGCTTAATTGCGGGGGGTGACGAGCAGTACTTC. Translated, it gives CASSLIAGGDEQYF.

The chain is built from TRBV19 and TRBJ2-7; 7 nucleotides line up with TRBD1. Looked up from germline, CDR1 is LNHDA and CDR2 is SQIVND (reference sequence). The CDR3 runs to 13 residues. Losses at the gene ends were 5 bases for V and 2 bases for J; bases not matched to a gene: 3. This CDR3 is CASSRDRAYEQYF. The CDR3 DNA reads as TGTGCCAGTAGTCGTGACAGGGCCTACGAGCAGTACTTC.

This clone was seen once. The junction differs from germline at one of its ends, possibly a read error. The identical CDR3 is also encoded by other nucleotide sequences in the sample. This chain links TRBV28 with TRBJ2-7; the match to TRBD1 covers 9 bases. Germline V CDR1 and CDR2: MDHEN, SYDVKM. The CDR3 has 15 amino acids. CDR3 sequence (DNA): TGTGCTAGCAGCCTGACAGGGGGATCAGCATACGAGCAGTACTTC. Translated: CASSLTGGSAYEQYF.

The CDR3 sequence: CAISIGLAGAGELFF. CDR3 in DNA: TGTGCCATCTCAATCGGGCTAGCGGGAGCCGGGGAGCTGTTTTTT. This chain joins TRBV10-3 and TRBJ2-2, with 10 nucleotides matching TRBD2. CDR3 length equals 15 residues. V trimming: 8 bases; J trimming: 6 bases; junction bases outside the gene matches: 9. Germline loops: CDR1 ENHRY, CDR2 SYGVKD.

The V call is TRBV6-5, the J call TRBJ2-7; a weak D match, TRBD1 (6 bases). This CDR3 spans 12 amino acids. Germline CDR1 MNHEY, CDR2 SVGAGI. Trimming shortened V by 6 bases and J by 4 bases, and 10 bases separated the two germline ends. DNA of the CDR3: TGTGCCAGCAGCCGGACAGAGTACGAGCAGTACTTC. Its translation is CASSRTEYEQYF.

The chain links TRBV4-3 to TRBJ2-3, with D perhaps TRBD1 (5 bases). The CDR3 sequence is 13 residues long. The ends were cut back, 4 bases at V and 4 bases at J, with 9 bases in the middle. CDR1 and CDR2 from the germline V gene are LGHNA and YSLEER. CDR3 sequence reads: CASSPGHADTQYF. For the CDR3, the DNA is TGCGCCAGCAGCCCTGGACACGCAGATACGCAGTATTTT.

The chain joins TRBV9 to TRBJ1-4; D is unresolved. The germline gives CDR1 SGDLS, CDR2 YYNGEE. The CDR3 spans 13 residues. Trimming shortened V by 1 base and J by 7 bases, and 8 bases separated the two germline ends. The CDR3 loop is CASSVTAGEKLFF. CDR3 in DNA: TGTGCCAGCAGCGTAACGGCCGGTGAAAAACTGTTTTTT.

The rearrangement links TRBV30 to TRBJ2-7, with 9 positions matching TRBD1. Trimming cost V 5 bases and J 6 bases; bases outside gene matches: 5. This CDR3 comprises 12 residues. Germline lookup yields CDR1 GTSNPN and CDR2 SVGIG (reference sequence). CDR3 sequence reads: CAWLGQGAEQYF. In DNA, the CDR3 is TGTGCCTGGTTGGGACAGGGTGCCGAGCAGTACTTC.

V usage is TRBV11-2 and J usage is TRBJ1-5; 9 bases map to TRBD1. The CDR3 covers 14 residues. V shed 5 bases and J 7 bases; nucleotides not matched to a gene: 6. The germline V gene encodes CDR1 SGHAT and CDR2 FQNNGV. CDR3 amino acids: CASSRTGGAQPQHF. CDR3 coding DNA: TGTGCCAGCAGCCGAACAGGGGGCGCCCAGCCCCAGCATTTT.

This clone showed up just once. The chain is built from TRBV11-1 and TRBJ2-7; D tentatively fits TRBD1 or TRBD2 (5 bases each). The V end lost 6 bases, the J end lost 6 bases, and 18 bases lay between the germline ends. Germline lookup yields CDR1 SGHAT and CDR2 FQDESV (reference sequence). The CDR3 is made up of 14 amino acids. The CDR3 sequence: CASSWDGAWGEQYV. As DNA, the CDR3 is TGTGCCAGCAGTTGGGACGGCGCATGGGGCGAGCAGTACGTC.

CDR3 sequence: CASSIEQVKFF. DNA of the CDR3: TGTGCCAGTAGTATAGAGCAGGTGAAGTTCTTC. J is TRBJ2-1 and V is TRBV19; D gene unclear. The ends were cut back, 0 bases at V and 14 bases at J, with 8 bases in the middle. Germline values: CDR1 LNHDA, CDR2 SQIVND (reference sequence). This CDR3 comprises 11 residues.

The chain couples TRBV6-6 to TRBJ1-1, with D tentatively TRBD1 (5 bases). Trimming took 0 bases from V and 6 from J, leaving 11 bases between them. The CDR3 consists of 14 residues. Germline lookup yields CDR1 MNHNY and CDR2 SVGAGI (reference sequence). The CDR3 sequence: CASSYSIRGPEAFF. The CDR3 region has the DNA TGTGCCAGCAGTTACTCGATTCGGGGACCTGAAGCTTTCTTT.

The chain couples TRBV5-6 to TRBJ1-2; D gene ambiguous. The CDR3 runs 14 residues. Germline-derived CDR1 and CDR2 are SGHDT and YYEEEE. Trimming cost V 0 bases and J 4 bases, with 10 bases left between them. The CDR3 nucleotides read TGTGCCAGCAGCTTGGACTCAGGAGTCTATGGCTACACCTTC. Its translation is CASSLDSGVYGYTF.

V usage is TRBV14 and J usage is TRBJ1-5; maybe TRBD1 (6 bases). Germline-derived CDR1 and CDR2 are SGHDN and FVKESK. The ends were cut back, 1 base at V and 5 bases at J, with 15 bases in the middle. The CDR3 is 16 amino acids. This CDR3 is CASSQGGGGGYQPQHF. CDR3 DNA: TGTGCCAGCAGCCAAGGCGGGGGGGGCGGATATCAGCCCCAGCATTTT.

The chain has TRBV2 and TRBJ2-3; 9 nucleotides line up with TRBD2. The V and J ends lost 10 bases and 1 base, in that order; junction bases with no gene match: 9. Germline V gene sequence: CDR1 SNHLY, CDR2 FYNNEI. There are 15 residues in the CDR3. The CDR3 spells CAIARASGGTDTQYF. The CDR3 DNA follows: TGTGCCATCGCCCGGGCTAGCGGGGGCACAGATACGCAGTATTTT.

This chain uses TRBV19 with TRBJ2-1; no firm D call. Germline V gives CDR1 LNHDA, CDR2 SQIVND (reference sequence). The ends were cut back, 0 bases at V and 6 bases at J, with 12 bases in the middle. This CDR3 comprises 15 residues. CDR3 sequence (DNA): TGTGCCAGTAGTATAGATAGAAAGTTGGTCAATGAGCAGTTCTTC. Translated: CASSIDRKLVNEQFF.

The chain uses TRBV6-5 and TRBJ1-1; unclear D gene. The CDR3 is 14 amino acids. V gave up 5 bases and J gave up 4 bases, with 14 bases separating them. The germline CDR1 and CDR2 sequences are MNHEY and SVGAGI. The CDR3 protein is CASSEPGSVTEAFF. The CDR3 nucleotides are TGTGCCAGCAGTGAGCCGGGGTCAGTCACTGAAGCTTTCTTT.

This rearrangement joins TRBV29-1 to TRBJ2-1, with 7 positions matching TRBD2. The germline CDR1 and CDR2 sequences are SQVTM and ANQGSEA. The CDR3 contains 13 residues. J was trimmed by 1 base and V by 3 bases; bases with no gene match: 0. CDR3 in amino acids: CSVEGLSYNEQFF. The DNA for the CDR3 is TGCAGCGTTGAGGGACTATCCTACAATGAGCAGTTCTTC.

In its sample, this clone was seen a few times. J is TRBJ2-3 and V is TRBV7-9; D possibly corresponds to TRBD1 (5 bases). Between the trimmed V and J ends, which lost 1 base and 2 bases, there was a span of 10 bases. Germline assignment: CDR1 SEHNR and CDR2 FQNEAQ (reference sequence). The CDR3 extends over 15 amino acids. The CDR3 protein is CASSLESGYTDTQYF. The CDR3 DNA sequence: TGTGCCAGCAGCTTAGAGTCAGGGTACACAGATACGCAGTATTTT.

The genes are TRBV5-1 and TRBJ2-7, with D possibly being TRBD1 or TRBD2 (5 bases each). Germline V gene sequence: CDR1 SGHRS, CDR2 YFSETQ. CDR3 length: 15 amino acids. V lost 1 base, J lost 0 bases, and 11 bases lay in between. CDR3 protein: CASSLLGTDSYEQYF. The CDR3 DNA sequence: TGCGCCAGCAGCTTGCTCGGGACGGACTCCTACGAGCAGTACTTC.